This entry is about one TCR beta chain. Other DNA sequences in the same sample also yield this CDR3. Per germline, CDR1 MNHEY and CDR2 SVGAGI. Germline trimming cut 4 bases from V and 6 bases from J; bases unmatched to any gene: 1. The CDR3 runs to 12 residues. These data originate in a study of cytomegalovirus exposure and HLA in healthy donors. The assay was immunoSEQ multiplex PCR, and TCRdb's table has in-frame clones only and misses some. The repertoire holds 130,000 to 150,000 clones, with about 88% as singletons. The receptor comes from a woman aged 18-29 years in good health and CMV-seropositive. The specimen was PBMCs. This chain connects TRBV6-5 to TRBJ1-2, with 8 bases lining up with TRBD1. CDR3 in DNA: TGTGCCAGCAGTTCAGGGGGCGATGGCTACACCTTC. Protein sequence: CASSSGGDGYTF.